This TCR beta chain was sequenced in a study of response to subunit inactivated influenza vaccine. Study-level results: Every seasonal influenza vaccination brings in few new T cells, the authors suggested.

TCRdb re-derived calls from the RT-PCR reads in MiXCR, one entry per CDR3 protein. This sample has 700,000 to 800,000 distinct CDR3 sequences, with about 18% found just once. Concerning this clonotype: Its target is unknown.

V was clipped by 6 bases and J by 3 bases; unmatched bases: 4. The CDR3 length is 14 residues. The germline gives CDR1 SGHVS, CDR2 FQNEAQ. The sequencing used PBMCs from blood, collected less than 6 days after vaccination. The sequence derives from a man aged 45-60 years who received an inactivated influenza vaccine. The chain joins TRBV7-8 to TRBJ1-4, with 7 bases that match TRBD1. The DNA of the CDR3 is TGTGCCAGCAGAGCCGGGACAGCTAATGAAAAACTGTTTTTT. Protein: CASRAGTANEKLFF.